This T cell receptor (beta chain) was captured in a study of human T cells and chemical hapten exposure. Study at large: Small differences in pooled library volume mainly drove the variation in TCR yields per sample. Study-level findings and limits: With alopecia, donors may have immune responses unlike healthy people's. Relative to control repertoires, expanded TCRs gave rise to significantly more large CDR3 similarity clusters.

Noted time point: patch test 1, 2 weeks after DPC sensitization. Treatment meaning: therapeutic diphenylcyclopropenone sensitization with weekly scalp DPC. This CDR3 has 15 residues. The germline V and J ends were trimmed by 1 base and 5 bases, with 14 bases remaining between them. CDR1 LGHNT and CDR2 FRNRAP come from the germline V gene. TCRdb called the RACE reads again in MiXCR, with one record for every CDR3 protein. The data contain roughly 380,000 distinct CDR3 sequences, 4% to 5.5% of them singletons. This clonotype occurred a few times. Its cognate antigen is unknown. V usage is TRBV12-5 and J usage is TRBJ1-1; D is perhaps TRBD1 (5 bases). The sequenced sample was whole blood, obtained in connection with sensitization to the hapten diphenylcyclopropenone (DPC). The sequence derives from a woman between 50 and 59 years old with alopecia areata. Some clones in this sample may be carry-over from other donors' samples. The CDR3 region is CASGLDPQGGTEAFF. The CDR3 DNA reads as TGTGCTAGTGGTTTGGACCCGCAGGGTGGGACTGAAGCTTTCTTT.